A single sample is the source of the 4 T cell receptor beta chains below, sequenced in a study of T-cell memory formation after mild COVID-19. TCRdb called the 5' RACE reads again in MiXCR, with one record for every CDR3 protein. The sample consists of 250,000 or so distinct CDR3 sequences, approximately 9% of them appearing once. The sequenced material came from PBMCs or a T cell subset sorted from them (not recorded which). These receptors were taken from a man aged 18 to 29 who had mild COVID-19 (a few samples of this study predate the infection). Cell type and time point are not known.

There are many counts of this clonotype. CDR3 protein: CASSFRGNQPQHF. CDR3 bases: TGTGCCAGCAGTTTCAGGGGGAATCAGCCCCAGCATTTT. The rearrangement uses TRBV7-2 and TRBJ1-5, with 7 positions matching TRBD1. V was clipped by 6 bases and J by 4 bases; unmatched bases: 3. Germline lookup yields CDR1 SGHTA and CDR2 FQGNSA. The CDR3 loop spans 13 amino acids.

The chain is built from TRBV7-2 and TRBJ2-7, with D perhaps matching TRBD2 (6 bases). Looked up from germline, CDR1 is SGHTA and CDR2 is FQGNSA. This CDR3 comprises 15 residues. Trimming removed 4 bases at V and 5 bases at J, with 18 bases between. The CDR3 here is CASSSNSGGGDEQYV. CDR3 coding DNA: TGTGCCAGCAGCTCAAACTCAGGCGGAGGGGACGAGCAGTACGTC.

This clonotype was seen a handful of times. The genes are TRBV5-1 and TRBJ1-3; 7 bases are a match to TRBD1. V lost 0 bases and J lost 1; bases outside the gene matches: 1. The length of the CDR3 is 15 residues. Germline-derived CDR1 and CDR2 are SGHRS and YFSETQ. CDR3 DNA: TGCGCCAGCAGCTTGGGGACAGGATCTGGAAACACCATATATTTT. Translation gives CASSLGTGSGNTIYF.

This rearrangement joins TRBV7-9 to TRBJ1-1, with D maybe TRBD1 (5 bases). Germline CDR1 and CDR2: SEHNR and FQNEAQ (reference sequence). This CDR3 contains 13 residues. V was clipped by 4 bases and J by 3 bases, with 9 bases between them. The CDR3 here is CASSSDSYTEAFF. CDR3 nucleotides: TGTGCCAGCAGCTCCGACAGTTACACTGAAGCTTTCTTT.